This entry lists 10 T cell receptor beta chains sequenced from one sample in a study of CD8+ T cells in alopecia areata. The treatment: oral pan-JAK inhibitor, 5-10 mg twice daily. RNA was extracted and reverse transcribed into cDNA as the sequencing template. Sequenced by immunoSEQ multiplex PCR; TCRdb stores in-frame clones only, minus some. The sample holds 130,000 or so clones, around 83% seen once. This specimen was CD8+ T cells sorted from blood, taken at week 4, from a patient treated with tofacitinib. The receptors come from a human donor with alopecia areata.

Note on this clone: In the same sample, other DNA sequences code for this CDR3. The chain carries TRBV9 and TRBJ2-7; no reliable D call. The germline gives CDR1 SGDLS, CDR2 YYNGEE. V lost 4 bases, J lost 4 bases, and 6 bases lay in between. The CDR3 has 11 amino acids. The CDR3 coding sequence is TGTGCCAGCAGCCAAGGATACGAGCAGTACTTC. Its translation: CASSQGYEQYF.

The chain joins TRBV11-2 to TRBJ1-1; D perhaps matches TRBD1 (6 bases). From germline, CDR1 is SGHAT and CDR2 FQNNGV. The V end was cut by 4 bases, the J end by 0 bases, with 12 bases between. The CDR3 has 15 amino acids. The CDR3 loop reads CASSYNWDMNTEAFF. DNA for the CDR3: TGTGCCAGCAGCTACAATTGGGACATGAACACTGAAGCTTTCTTT.

Note on this clone: One end of the junction varies from germline; a read error may be responsible. The chain has TRBV7-7 and TRBJ2-3; either TRBD1 or TRBD2 may supply D (5 bases each). This CDR3 comprises 14 residues. Germline assignment: CDR1 SSHAT and CDR2 FNYEAQ (reference sequence). The chain's CDR3 is CASSLAGGTDTQYF. CDR3 nucleotide sequence: TGTGCTAGCAGCTTAGCTGGGGGAACAGATACGCAGTATTTT.

The rearrangement links TRBV27 to TRBJ2-2; 8 nucleotides line up with TRBD2. The CDR3 contains 14 residues. Trimming took 11 bases from V and 0 from J; bases not matched to a gene: 5. Germline V gene lookup returns CDR1 MNHEY and CDR2 SMNVEV (reference sequence). DNA of the CDR3: TGTGCCTGCCAAGCGGGGGCGAACACCGGGGAGCTGTTTTTT. Its protein is CACQAGANTGELFF.

This clone was recorded once. The CDR3 here is CASSFGGRTLDGEQFF. The CDR3 coding sequence is TGTGCCAGCAGTTTTGGAGGTAGGACGTTGGACGGTGAGCAGTTCTTC. The rearrangement uses TRBV27 and TRBJ2-1, with D maybe TRBD2 (5 bases). This CDR3 spans 16 amino acids. V lost 3 bases to trimming and J lost 9 bases, with 21 bases between them. From germline, CDR1 is MNHEY and CDR2 SMNVEV (reference sequence).

The chain carries TRBV2 and TRBJ2-1; 14 positions agree with TRBD2. CDR1 and CDR2 from the germline V gene are SNHLY and FYNNEI. CDR3 length equals 17 residues. The ends lost 6 bases at V and 6 bases at J; junction bases unmatched: 10. The CDR3 spells CASRGLAGELVPNEQFF. DNA of the CDR3: TGTGCCAGCAGGGGACTAGCGGGAGAACTGGTCCCCAATGAGCAGTTCTTC. Full variable domain (outside the CDR3, taken from reference TRBV2 and TRBJ2-1): EPEVTQTPSHQVTQMGQEVILRCVPISNHLYFYWYRQILGQKVEFLVSFYNNEISEKSEIFDDQFSVERPDGSNFTLKIRSTKLEDSAMYFCASRGLAGELVPNEQFFGPGTRLTVL.

The CDR3, as DNA: TGTGCCAGCAGCCCAACGACGGGACTAGCGTCCTACGAGCAGTACTTC. It translates to CASSPTTGLASYEQYF. The chain couples TRBV7-9 to TRBJ2-7; 10 bases agree with TRBD2. Trimming at V came to 5 bases and at J to 1 base, leaving 8 bases not matched to a gene. This CDR3 contains 16 residues. CDR1 is SEHNR and CDR2 is FQNEAQ in the germline V gene (reference sequence).

The rearrangement links TRBV27 to TRBJ2-1; TRBD2 matches at 7 bases. The germline V gene encodes CDR1 MNHEY and CDR2 SMNVEV (reference sequence). The CDR3 extends over 15 amino acids. The V segment lost 2 bases and the J segment 9 bases; nucleotides outside the gene matches: 10. This chain's CDR3 is CASSLVAGLTVEQFF. CDR3 nucleotide sequence: TGTGCCAGCAGTTTAGTTGCGGGACTAACCGTTGAGCAGTTCTTC.

This chain uses TRBV14 with TRBJ1-3; D might be TRBD1 (5 bases). Per the germline V gene, CDR1 is SGHDN and CDR2 is FVKESK. V dropped 6 bases and J dropped 4 bases, with 13 bases sitting between them. The CDR3 sequence is 14 residues long. The CDR3 loop is CASSKRGAGNTIYF. The CDR3 DNA reads TGTGCCAGCAGTAAGAGAGGGGCCGGAAACACCATATATTTT.

The genes are TRBV5-1 and TRBJ2-3; 8 positions agree with TRBD2. Germline CDR1 SGHRS, CDR2 YFSETQ. The CDR3 is 15 amino acids. Unmatched junction bases numbered 7, after V lost 4 bases and J lost 3 bases. The CDR3 protein is CASSPYGGATDTQYF. CDR3 sequence (DNA): TGCGCCAGCAGCCCTTACGGGGGGGCTACAGATACGCAGTATTTT. Full variable domain (missing parts from reference TRBV5-1 and TRBJ2-3): KAGVTQTPRYLIKTRGQQVTLSCSPISGHRSVSWYQQTPGQGLQFLFEYFSETQRNKGNFPGRFSGRQFSNSRSEMNVSTLELGDSALYLCASSPYGGATDTQYFGPGTRLTVL.